This record covers a single T cell receptor (beta chain). The method was immunoSEQ multiplex PCR; TCRdb's version includes in-frame clones alone and lacks a portion of them. The profile shows about 410,000 clones, about nine tenths of them singletons. These data belong to a study of blood T cell repertoires in COVID-19. Across the whole study: Samples representing acute and convalescent COVID-19 were sourced from the United States, Italy and Spain. The analysed material was cDNA or gDNA that came from T cells, B-cell-depleted T cells, or PBMCs.

The CDR3 consists of 14 residues. CDR1 and CDR2 from the germline V gene are SGHNT and YYREEE (reference sequence). V was shortened by 3 bases and J by 2 bases, with 11 bases between the two germline ends. The chain is built from TRBV5-4 and TRBJ1-2, with a weak D call TRBD1 (6 bases). This clonotype was obtained from a woman under 40 with active or convalescent COVID-19. Material: peripheral blood. This chain's CDR3 is CASSSGAGNYGYTF. CDR3 DNA sequence: TGTGCCAGCAGCTCAGGGGCAGGAAACTATGGCTACACCTTC.